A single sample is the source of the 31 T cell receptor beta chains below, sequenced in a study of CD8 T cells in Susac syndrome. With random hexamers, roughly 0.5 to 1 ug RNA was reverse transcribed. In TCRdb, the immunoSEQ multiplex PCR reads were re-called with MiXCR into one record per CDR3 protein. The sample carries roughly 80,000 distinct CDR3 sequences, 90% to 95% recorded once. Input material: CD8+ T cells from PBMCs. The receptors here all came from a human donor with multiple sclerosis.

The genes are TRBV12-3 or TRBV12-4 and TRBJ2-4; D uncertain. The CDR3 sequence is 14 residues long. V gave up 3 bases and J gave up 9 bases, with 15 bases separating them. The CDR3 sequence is CASSFAVGTGIQYF. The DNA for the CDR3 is TGTGCCAGCAGTTTCGCCGTGGGAACGGGCATTCAGTACTTC.

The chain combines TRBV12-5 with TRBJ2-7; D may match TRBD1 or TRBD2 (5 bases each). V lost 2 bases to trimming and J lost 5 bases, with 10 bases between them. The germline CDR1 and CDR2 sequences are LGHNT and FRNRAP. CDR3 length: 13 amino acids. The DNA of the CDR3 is TGTGCTAGTGGTTTGATGGGGGTACACGAGCAGTACTTC. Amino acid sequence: CASGLMGVHEQYF. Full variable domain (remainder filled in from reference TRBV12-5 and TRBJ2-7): DARVTQTPRHKVTEMGQEVTMRCQPILGHNTVFWYRQTMMQGLELLAYFRNRAPLDDSGMPKDRFSAEMPDATLATLKIQPSEPRDSAVYFCASGLMGVHEQYFGPGTRLTVT.

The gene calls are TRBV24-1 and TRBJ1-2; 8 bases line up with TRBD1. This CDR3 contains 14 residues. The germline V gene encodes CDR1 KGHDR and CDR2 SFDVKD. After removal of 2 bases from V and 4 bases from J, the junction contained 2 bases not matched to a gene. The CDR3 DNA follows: TGTGCCACCAGTGATTCGGACAGGGTCTATGGCTACACCTTC. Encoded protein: CATSDSDRVYGYTF.

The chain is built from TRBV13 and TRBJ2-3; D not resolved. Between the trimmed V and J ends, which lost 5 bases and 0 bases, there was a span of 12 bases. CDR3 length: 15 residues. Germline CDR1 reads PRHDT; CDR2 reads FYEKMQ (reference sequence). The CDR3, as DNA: TGTGCCAGCAGCCAACGGACGGCTAGCACAGATACGCAGTATTTT. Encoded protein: CASSQRTASTDTQYF.

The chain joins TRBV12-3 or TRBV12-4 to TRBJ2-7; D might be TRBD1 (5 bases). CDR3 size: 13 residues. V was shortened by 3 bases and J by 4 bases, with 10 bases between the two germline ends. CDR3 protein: CASSFQPGYEQYF. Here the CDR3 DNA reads TGTGCCAGCAGTTTCCAGCCAGGGTACGAGCAGTACTTC.

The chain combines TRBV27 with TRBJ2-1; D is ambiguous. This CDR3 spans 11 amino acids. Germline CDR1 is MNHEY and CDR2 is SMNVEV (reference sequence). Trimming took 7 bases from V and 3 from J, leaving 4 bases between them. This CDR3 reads CASKNYNEQFF. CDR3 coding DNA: TGTGCCAGCAAGAACTACAATGAGCAGTTCTTC.

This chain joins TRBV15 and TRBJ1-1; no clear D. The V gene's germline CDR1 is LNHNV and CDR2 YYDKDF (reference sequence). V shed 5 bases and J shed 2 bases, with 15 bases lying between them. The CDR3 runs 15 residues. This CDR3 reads CATSEEWASNTEAFF. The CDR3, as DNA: TGTGCCACCAGCGAGGAGTGGGCATCAAACACTGAAGCTTTCTTT.

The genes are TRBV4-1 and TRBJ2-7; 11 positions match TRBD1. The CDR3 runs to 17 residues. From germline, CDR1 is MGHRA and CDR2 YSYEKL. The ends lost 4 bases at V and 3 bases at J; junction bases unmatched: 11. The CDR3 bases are TGCGCCAGCAGCCTCCTGTCCGGACAGGGGGCAATCTACGAGCAGTACTTC. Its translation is CASSLLSGQGAIYEQYF.

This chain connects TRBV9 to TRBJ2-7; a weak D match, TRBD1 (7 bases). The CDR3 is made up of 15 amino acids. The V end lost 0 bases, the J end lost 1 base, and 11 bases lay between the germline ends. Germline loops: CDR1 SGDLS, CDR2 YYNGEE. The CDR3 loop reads CASSVGQGLSYEQYF. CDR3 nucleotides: TGTGCCAGCAGCGTAGGACAGGGACTTTCCTACGAGCAGTACTTC.

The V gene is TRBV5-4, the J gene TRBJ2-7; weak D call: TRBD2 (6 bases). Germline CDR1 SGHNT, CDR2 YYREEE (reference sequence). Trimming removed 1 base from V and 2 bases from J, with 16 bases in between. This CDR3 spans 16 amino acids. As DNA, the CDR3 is TGTGCCAGCAGCTTGATGGAGGGAGCTCTTCCCTACGAGCAGTACTTC. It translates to CASSLMEGALPYEQYF.

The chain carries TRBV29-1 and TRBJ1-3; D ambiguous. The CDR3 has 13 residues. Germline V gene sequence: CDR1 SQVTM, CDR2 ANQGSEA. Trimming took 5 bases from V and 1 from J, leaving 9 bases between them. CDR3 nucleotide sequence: TGCAGCGTTTCATTCTCATCTGGAAACACCATATATTTT. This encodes CSVSFSSGNTIYF.

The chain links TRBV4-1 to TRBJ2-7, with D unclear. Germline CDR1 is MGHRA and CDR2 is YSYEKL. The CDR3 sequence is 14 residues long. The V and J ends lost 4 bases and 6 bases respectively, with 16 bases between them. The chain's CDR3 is CASSPAVWDLEQYF. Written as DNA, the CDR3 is TGCGCCAGCAGCCCCGCGGTGTGGGATCTCGAGCAGTACTTC.

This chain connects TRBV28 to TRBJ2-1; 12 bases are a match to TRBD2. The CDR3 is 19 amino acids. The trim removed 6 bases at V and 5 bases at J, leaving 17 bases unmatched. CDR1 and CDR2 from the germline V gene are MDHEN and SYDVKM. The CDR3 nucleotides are TGTGCCAGCAGCATGGCTAGCGGGAGGGGTAGTGGGGCAGACAATGAGCAGTTCTTC. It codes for CASSMASGRGSGADNEQFF.

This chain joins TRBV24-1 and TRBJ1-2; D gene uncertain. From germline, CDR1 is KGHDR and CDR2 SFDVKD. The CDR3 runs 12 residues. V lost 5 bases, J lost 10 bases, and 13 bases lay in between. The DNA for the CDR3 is TGTGCCACCAGTGTCGGCGCTAACGACTACACCTTC. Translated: CATSVGANDYTF.

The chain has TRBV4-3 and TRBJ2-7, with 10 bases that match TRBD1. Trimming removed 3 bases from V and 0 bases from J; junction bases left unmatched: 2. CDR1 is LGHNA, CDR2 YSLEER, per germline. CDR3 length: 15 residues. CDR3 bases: TGCGCCAGCAGCCAGGGGACAGGGGCCTCCTACGAGCAGTACTTC. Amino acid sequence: CASSQGTGASYEQYF.

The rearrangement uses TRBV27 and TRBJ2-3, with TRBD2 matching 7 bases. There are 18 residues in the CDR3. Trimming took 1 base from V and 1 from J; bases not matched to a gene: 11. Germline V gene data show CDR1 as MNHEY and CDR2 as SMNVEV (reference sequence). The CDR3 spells CASSLYGTGRSGTDTQYF. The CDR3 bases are TGTGCCAGCAGTTTATATGGGACCGGGAGGTCCGGCACAGATACGCAGTATTTT.

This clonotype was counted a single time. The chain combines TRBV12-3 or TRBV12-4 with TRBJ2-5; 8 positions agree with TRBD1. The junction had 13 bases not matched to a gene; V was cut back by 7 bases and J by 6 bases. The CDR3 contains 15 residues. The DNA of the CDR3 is TGTGCCAGCACCCAAACAGGGGGAGCTTTACAGACCCAGTACTTC. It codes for CASTQTGGALQTQYF.

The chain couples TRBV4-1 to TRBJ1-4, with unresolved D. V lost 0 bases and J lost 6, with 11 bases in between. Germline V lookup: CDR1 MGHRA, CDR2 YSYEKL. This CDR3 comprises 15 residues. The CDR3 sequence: CASSQEGRADEKLFF. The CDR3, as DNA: TGCGCCAGCAGCCAAGAGGGGAGGGCGGATGAAAAACTGTTTTTT.

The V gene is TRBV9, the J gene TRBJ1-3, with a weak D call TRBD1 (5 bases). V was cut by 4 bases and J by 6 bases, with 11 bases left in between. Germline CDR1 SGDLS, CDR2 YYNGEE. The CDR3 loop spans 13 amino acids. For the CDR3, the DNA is TGTGCCAGCAGCCAAGGGACTGAAAACACCATATATTTT. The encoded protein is CASSQGTENTIYF.

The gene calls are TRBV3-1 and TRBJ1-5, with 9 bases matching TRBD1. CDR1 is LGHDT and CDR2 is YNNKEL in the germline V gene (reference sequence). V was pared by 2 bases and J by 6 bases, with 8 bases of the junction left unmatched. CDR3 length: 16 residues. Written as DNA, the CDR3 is TGTGCCAGCAGCCAATCTTGGACAGGGGCCGGTCAGCCCCAGCATTTT. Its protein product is CASSQSWTGAGQPQHF. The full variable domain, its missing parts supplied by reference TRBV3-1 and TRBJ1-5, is DTAVSQTPKYLVTQMGNDKSIKCEQNLGHDTMYWYKQDSKKFLKIMFSYNNKELIINETVPNRFSPKSPDKAHLNLHINSLELGDSAVYFCASSQSWTGAGQPQHFGDGTRLSIL.

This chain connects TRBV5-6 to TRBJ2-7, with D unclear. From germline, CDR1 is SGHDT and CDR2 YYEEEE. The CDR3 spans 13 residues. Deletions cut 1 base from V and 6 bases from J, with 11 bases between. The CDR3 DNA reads TGTGCCAGCAGCTTGTTTCCCCCTGTCGAGCAGTACTTC. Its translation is CASSLFPPVEQYF.

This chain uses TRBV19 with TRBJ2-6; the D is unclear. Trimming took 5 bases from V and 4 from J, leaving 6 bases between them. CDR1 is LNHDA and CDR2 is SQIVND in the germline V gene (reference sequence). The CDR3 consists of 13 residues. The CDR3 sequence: CASSALGANVLTF. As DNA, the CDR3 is TGTGCCAGTAGTGCCTTAGGGGCCAACGTCCTGACTTTC.

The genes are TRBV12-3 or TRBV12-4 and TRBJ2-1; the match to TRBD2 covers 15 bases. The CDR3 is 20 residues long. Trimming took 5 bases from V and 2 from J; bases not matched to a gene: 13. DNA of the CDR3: TGTGCCAGCAGTCGAACTTGGACTAGCGGGGGGGCCGACGCCTACAATGAGCAGTTCTTC. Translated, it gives CASSRTWTSGGADAYNEQFF.

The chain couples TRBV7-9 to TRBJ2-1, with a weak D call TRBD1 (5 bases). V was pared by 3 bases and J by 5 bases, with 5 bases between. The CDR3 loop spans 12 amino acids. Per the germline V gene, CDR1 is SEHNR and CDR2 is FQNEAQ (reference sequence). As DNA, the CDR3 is TGTGCCAGCAGCTTGACAGACAATGAGCAGTTCTTC. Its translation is CASSLTDNEQFF.

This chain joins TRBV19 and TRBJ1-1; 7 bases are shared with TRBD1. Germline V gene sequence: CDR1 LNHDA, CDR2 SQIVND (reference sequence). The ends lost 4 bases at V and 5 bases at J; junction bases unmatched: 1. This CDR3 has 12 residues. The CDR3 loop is CASSTDRTEAFF. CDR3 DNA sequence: TGTGCCAGTAGTACGGACAGGACTGAAGCTTTCTTT.

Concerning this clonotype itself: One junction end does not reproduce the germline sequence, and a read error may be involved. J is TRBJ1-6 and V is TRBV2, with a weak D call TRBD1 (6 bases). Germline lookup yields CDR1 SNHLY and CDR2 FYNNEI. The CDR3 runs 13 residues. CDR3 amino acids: CASSEDRNSPLHF. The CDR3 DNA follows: TGTGCCAGCAGCGAAGACAGGAATTCACCCCTCCACTTT.

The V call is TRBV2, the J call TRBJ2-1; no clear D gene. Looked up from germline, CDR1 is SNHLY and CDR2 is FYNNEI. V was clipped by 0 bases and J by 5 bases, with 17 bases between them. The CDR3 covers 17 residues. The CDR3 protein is CASSEALLGLGHNEQFF. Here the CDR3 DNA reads TGTGCCAGCAGTGAAGCGCTTCTGGGGTTGGGTCACAATGAGCAGTTCTTC.

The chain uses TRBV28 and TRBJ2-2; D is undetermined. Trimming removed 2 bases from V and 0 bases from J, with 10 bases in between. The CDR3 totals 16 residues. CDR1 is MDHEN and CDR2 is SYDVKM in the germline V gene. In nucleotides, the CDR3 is TGTGCCAGCAGTTTAATTCAGCTAGCGAACACCGGGGAGCTGTTTTTT. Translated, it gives CASSLIQLANTGELFF.

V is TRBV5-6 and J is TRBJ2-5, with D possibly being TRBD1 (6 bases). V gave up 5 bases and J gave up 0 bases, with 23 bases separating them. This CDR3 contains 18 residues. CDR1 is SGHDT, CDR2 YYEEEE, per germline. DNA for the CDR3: TGTGCCAGCAGATCTCAGGGGTGGCTCAGCCACAACCAAGAGACCCAGTACTTC. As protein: CASRSQGWLSHNQETQYF.

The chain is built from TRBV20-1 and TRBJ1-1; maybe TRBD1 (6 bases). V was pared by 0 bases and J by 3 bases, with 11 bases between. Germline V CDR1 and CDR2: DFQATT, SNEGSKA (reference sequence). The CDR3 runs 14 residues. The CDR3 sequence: CSARDRGVDTEAFF. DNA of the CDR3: TGCAGTGCTAGAGACAGGGGAGTAGACACTGAAGCTTTCTTT.

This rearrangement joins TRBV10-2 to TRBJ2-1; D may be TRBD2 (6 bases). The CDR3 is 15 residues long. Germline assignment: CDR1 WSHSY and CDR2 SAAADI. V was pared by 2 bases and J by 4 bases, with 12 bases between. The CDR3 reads CASSEQPAGYNEQFF. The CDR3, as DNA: TGCGCCAGCAGTGAGCAGCCGGCGGGGTACAATGAGCAGTTCTTC.